These 32 T cell receptor beta chains originate from one sample sequenced in a study of glioma-infiltrating T cells after dendritic cell vaccination. Assay used: immunoSEQ multiplex PCR; TCRdb lists only in-frame clones, some missing. The sample yields around 96,000 clones, roughly 83% seen once. This specimen consisted of blood, obtained before dendritic cell vaccination. All receptors come from a human donor with glioblastoma.

This clone was recorded a few times. V gene TRBV7-3 combines with J gene TRBJ2-2, with D perhaps TRBD2 (6 bases). The CDR3 loop spans 17 amino acids. Trimming took 1 base from V and 1 from J, leaving 13 bases between them. Germline CDR1 reads SGHTA; CDR2 reads FQGTGA. CDR3 nucleotides: TGTGCCAGCAGCTTAAATTCCGGGAGTGGGAACACCGGGGAGCTGTTTTTT. This encodes CASSLNSGSGNTGELFF.

This clone was seen a handful of times. Other DNA sequences in the same sample also yield this CDR3. The chain links TRBV5-1 to TRBJ2-3; D is unclear. The CDR3 extends over 13 amino acids. V shed 0 bases and J shed 6 bases, with 8 bases lying between them. CDR1 and CDR2 (germline): SGHRS, YFSETQ. DNA of the CDR3: TGCGCCAGCAGCTTGGGCGCCACGGATACGCAGTATTTT. This encodes CASSLGATDTQYF.

In its sample, this clone was seen a few times. The chain joins TRBV2 to TRBJ2-5; TRBD2 agrees at 14 bases. The CDR3 has 16 residues. Germline CDR1 is SNHLY and CDR2 is FYNNEI. Trimming removed 11 bases from V and 7 bases from J; junction bases left unmatched: 15. CDR3 bases: TGTGCCGGATCCTACGGGACTAGCGGGGGCGCCGGGACCCAGTACTTC. Protein sequence: CAGSYGTSGGAGTQYF.

The rearrangement links TRBV5-1 to TRBJ1-1, with 8 bases fitting TRBD1. The CDR3 extends over 14 amino acids. Per the germline V gene, CDR1 is SGHRS and CDR2 is YFSETQ. J was trimmed by 5 bases and V by 1 base; bases with no gene match: 4. CDR3 protein: CASSLQGAGTEAFF. CDR3 coding DNA: TGCGCCAGCAGCTTGCAGGGGGCGGGAACTGAAGCTTTCTTT. The full variable domain, rest sourced from reference TRBV5-1 and TRBJ1-1, is KAGVTQTPRYLIKTRGQQVTLSCSPISGHRSVSWYQQTPGQGLQFLFEYFSETQRNKGNFPGRFSGRQFSNSRSEMNVSTLELGDSALYLCASSLQGAGTEAFFGQGTRLTVV.

V usage is TRBV7-9 and J usage is TRBJ2-7, with 12 bases identical to TRBD2. The CDR3 consists of 16 residues. Looked up from germline, CDR1 is SEHNR and CDR2 is FQNEAQ (reference sequence). After removal of 5 bases from V and 5 bases from J, the junction contained 10 bases not matched to a gene. The CDR3 region is CASSVRLAGALDEQYF. CDR3 DNA: TGTGCCAGCAGCGTACGACTAGCGGGAGCTTTGGACGAGCAGTACTTC.

The chain uses TRBV29-1 and TRBJ2-5, with TRBD2 matching 7 bases. The CDR3 length is 14 residues. Germline V gene lookup returns CDR1 SQVTM and CDR2 ANQGSEA. In nucleotides, the CDR3 is TGCAGTACAAGGGAGGGAACAGTACAAGAGACCCAGTACTTC. Translation: CSTREGTVQETQYF.

The genes are TRBV2 and TRBJ2-3; 11 nucleotides align to TRBD2. With V trimmed by 5 bases and J by 4 bases, 11 bases remained unmatched. Germline V gene sequence: CDR1 SNHLY, CDR2 FYNNEI. There are 17 residues in the CDR3. The DNA for the CDR3 is TGTGCCAGCAGTAGAACCCCTAGCGGGGGGATACCAGATACGCAGTATTTT. This sequence encodes CASSRTPSGGIPDTQYF.

The chain uses TRBV30 and TRBJ2-7; D uncertain. The CDR3 spans 11 residues. The germline gives CDR1 GTSNPN, CDR2 SVGIG (reference sequence). Trimming pared 2 bases from V and 3 bases from J, leaving 5 bases between. CDR3 in DNA: TGTGCCTGGAGTTACAGCTACGAGCAGTACTTC. Protein sequence: CAWSYSYEQYF.

The CDR3 DNA is TGTGCCAGCAGTCCGGACAGACTCTATGGCTACACCTTC. Its translation is CASSPDRLYGYTF. The chain recombines TRBV6-5 with TRBJ1-2, with D possibly matching TRBD1 (6 bases). Trimming pared 5 bases from V and 4 bases from J, leaving 11 bases between. CDR1 and CDR2 from the germline V gene are MNHEY and SVGAGI. This CDR3 has 13 amino acids.

V gene TRBV28 combines with J gene TRBJ2-3; a possible D gene is TRBD2 (6 bases). V was clipped by 2 bases and J by 2 bases, with 11 bases between them. The V gene's germline CDR1 is MDHEN and CDR2 SYDVKM. The CDR3 has 15 amino acids. DNA for the CDR3: TGTGCCAGCAGTTTACCTAGCGCCCTCACAGATACGCAGTATTTT. Translated, it gives CASSLPSALTDTQYF.

This chain links TRBV6-1 with TRBJ1-1; unclear D gene. V was cut by 4 bases and J by 6 bases, with 9 bases left in between. Germline-derived CDR1 and CDR2 are MNHNS and SASEGT. CDR3 size: 12 residues. CDR3 sequence: CASSVIAAEAFF. CDR3 nucleotides: TGTGCCAGCAGTGTTATAGCAGCTGAAGCTTTCTTT.

This chain uses TRBV7-8 with TRBJ2-7; the match to TRBD1 covers 8 bases. Per germline, CDR1 SGHVS and CDR2 FQNEAQ. After removal of 1 base from V and 10 bases from J, the junction contained 15 bases not matched to a gene. The CDR3 has 16 amino acids. The CDR3 DNA reads TGTGCCAGCAGCTTAGTTCAGGGGGCTTCGAGTGTCGTTCAGTACTTC. Translation gives CASSLVQGASSVVQYF.

The rearrangement joins TRBV9 to TRBJ1-1, with 11 bases identical to TRBD1. This CDR3 comprises 16 residues. The germline V gene encodes CDR1 SGDLS and CDR2 YYNGEE. Germline trimming cut 0 bases from V and 5 bases from J; bases unmatched to any gene: 6. CDR3 sequence reads: CASSVAGTGGWTEAFF. CDR3 nucleotide sequence: TGTGCCAGCAGCGTAGCCGGGACAGGGGGTTGGACTGAAGCTTTCTTT.

The chain recombines TRBV30 with TRBJ2-3, with D possibly being TRBD1 (6 bases). V dropped 0 bases and J dropped 4 bases, with 8 bases sitting between them. The CDR3 runs 13 residues. From germline, CDR1 is GTSNPN and CDR2 SVGIG (reference sequence). As DNA, the CDR3 is TGTGCCTGGAGTGTACCAGGGGCAGATACGCAGTATTTT. Its protein is CAWSVPGADTQYF.

The V and J genes are TRBV28 and TRBJ2-3; TRBD2 aligns across 8 bases. After removal of 10 bases from V and 0 bases from J, the junction contained 6 bases not matched to a gene. This CDR3 has 14 residues. CDR1 MDHEN and CDR2 SYDVKM come from the germline V gene. The CDR3 DNA follows: TGTGCCACCACACTAGCGGCTAGCACAGATACGCAGTATTTT. Protein: CATTLAASTDTQYF.

This clone was counted a few times. Other DNA sequences in the same sample also yield this CDR3. The chain joins TRBV5-1 to TRBJ2-3; weak D call: TRBD2 (6 bases). The CDR3 is 15 amino acids. Germline lookup yields CDR1 SGHRS and CDR2 YFSETQ. V was clipped by 3 bases and J by 0 bases, with 11 bases between them. CDR3 in DNA: TGCGCCAGCAGCTCCGGGACTTCTAGCACAGATACGCAGTATTTT. Amino acid sequence: CASSSGTSSTDTQYF.

The chain employs TRBV6-1 and TRBJ1-2; tentative D call: TRBD1 (5 bases). The CDR3 is 15 amino acids. Germline CDR1 is MNHNS and CDR2 is SASEGT. V lost 3 bases to trimming and J lost 4 bases, with 15 bases between them. The CDR3 nucleotides are TGTGCCAGCAGTGAGGGGCCATCCCTCGCCTATGGCTACACCTTC. Encoded protein: CASSEGPSLAYGYTF.

This clone was detected a few times. V gene TRBV18 combines with J gene TRBJ1-1; TRBD1 aligns across 7 bases. V lost 3 bases and J lost 4; bases outside the gene matches: 2. This CDR3 region has 13 residues. The V gene's germline CDR1 is KGHSH and CDR2 LQKENI. The chain's CDR3 is CASSPPGGTEAFF. The CDR3 coding sequence is TGTGCCAGCTCACCCCCAGGGGGCACTGAAGCTTTCTTT.

The chain's CDR3 is CASSQDTQRGYPDTQYF. CDR3 DNA sequence: TGTGCCAGCAGCCAAGATACCCAGCGGGGGTACCCAGATACGCAGTATTTT. V is TRBV14 and J is TRBJ2-3; TRBD2 agrees at 8 bases. V was clipped by 0 bases and J by 4 bases; unmatched bases: 9. The CDR3 is 17 amino acids. Germline CDR1 SGHDN, CDR2 FVKESK.

The genes are TRBV7-8 and TRBJ1-5; 7 bases are shared with TRBD1. The CDR3 covers 14 residues. V lost 3 bases, J lost 6 bases, and 5 bases stayed unmatched. Germline CDR1 SGHVS, CDR2 FQNEAQ. The CDR3 nucleotides read TGTGCCAGCAGCTTGCTACAGGGGAGTCAGCCCCAGCATTTT. Its translation is CASSLLQGSQPQHF.

V usage is TRBV2 and J usage is TRBJ2-3; D is uncertain. V gave up 7 bases and J gave up 2 bases, with 10 bases separating them. Germline CDR1 and CDR2: SNHLY and FYNNEI. The CDR3 contains 13 residues. The CDR3 DNA reads as TGTGCCAGCACCGAATTAGTCACAGATACGCAGTATTTT. It encodes CASTELVTDTQYF.

This chain joins TRBV2 and TRBJ1-5, with 9 bases matching TRBD1. The CDR3 contains 15 residues. Germline CDR1 and CDR2: SNHLY and FYNNEI. Losses at the gene ends were 8 bases for V and 7 bases for J; bases not matched to a gene: 12. CDR3 DNA: TGTGCCAGCGCCCCGGGACAGGGCGTAATACAGCCCCAGCATTTT. This encodes CASAPGQGVIQPQHF.

This clone showed up just a few times. CDR3 coding DNA: TGTGCCATCGGGACTAGCGGGGGGGCGGACACCGGGGAGCTGTTTTTT. Protein: CAIGTSGGADTGELFF. The V gene is TRBV10-3, the J gene TRBJ2-2; 16 nucleotides match TRBD2. From germline, CDR1 is ENHRY and CDR2 SYGVKD. Unmatched junction bases numbered 3, after V lost 8 bases and J lost 3 bases. The length of the CDR3 is 16 residues.

This clone has just one count. The chain combines TRBV11-2 with TRBJ1-1; D not resolved. Germline V gives CDR1 SGHAT, CDR2 FQNNGV. V was shortened by 5 bases and J by 6 bases, with 7 bases between the two germline ends. This CDR3 is built from 11 residues. The CDR3: CASSVGAEAFF. Written as DNA, the CDR3 is TGTGCCAGCAGCGTCGGGGCTGAAGCTTTCTTT. The variable domain in full, completed from reference TRBV11-2 and TRBJ1-1, reads EAGVAQSPRYKIIEKRQSVAFWCNPISGHATLYWYQQILGQGPKLLIQFQNNGVVDDSQLPKDRFSAERLKGVDSTLKIQPAKLEDSAVYLCASSVGAEAFFGQGTRLTVV.

The chain combines TRBV9 with TRBJ2-2, with TRBD1 matching over 8 bases. The trim removed 2 bases at V and 4 bases at J, leaving 10 bases unmatched. Germline V gene lookup returns CDR1 SGDLS and CDR2 YYNGEE. This CDR3 comprises 17 residues. The CDR3 nucleotides read TGTGCCAGCAGCGTGGGGCGGCAGGGGGCGACCACCGGGGAGCTGTTTTTT. As protein: CASSVGRQGATTGELFF.

The rearrangement links TRBV5-4 to TRBJ2-1; 9 positions match TRBD1. Per the germline V gene, CDR1 is SGHNT and CDR2 is YYREEE (reference sequence). This CDR3 contains 15 residues. Trimming took 4 bases from V and 2 from J; bases not matched to a gene: 4. The CDR3 region has the DNA TGTGCCAGCAGCCCCGGGACAGGGCCCTACAATGAGCAGTTCTTC. Its protein is CASSPGTGPYNEQFF.

The genes are TRBV5-1 and TRBJ1-6; the match to TRBD1 covers 7 bases. The germline V gene has CDR1 SGHRS and CDR2 YFSETQ. The CDR3 length is 14 residues. V was pared by 2 bases and J by 8 bases, with 4 bases of the junction left unmatched. As DNA, the CDR3 is TGCGCCAGCAGCTTTGGGACAGAGGATTCACCCCTCCACTTT. Residues: CASSFGTEDSPLHF.

V usage is TRBV5-1 and J usage is TRBJ2-5; 7 bases fit TRBD1. This CDR3 contains 20 residues. Germline CDR1 SGHRS, CDR2 YFSETQ. The J segment lost 4 bases and the V segment lost 1 base, leaving 22 bases of the junction unmatched. The CDR3 nucleotides are TGCGCCAGCAGCTTGTTGTTCCAAACCCCGCCAGGGGGTATATCAGAGACCCAGTACTTC. It codes for CASSLLFQTPPGGISETQYF.

This chain uses TRBV10-3 with TRBJ2-1; TRBD2 matches 8 bases. This CDR3 comprises 14 residues. V shed 4 bases, J shed 6 bases, and the junction held 5 bases outside the gene matches. CDR1 is ENHRY, CDR2 SYGVKD, per germline. The CDR3 here is CAISGSGGFNEQFF. The CDR3 region has the DNA TGTGCCATCAGTGGTTCGGGGGGGTTCAATGAGCAGTTCTTC.

The rearrangement links TRBV5-1 to TRBJ2-1, with 9 bases identical to TRBD2. Germline CDR1 reads SGHRS; CDR2 reads YFSETQ. The CDR3 is 15 residues long. The V segment lost 1 base and the J segment 5 bases; nucleotides outside the gene matches: 4. As DNA, the CDR3 is TGCGCCAGCAGCTTGTTCAGCGGGGGGAACAATGAGCAGTTCTTC. Amino acid sequence: CASSLFSGGNNEQFF. The full variable domain, with the rest looked up from reference TRBV5-1 and TRBJ2-1, is KAGVTQTPRYLIKTRGQQVTLSCSPISGHRSVSWYQQTPGQGLQFLFEYFSETQRNKGNFPGRFSGRQFSNSRSEMNVSTLELGDSALYLCASSLFSGGNNEQFFGPGTRLTVL.

The rearrangement links TRBV18 to TRBJ1-1; D perhaps matches TRBD1 (6 bases). Germline V gives CDR1 KGHSH, CDR2 LQKENI. This CDR3 comprises 14 residues. The germline V and J ends were trimmed by 2 bases and 4 bases, with 11 bases remaining between them. CDR3: CASSPLQGVTEAFF. CDR3 DNA sequence: TGTGCCAGCTCACCATTACAGGGCGTCACTGAAGCTTTCTTT.

The chain couples TRBV2 to TRBJ2-1; no definite D call. Germline values: CDR1 SNHLY, CDR2 FYNNEI. The V end was cut by 7 bases, the J end by 9 bases, with 19 bases between. The CDR3 has 14 amino acids. The CDR3 sequence is CASNLQSYGGEQFF. The CDR3 DNA sequence: TGTGCCAGCAATTTACAATCATACGGCGGTGAGCAGTTCTTC.